The clone carrying this TCR beta chain occurred many times. Its specificity is unknown. With a J-beta primer mix and a sample-barcoded 5' primer, a second PCR ran about 7 to 12 cycles. All cDNA molecules were each tagged by a template-switch adaptor with 12 random nucleotides. All samples yielded 3 million or more CDR3-containing paired-end reads. TCRdb reprocessed the 5' RACE reads via MiXCR and lists one record per CDR3 protein. The sample shows more than 800,000 distinct CDR3 sequences, roughly 26% of them seen only once. Total RNA extracted from each sample amounted to at least 6 micrograms. The sample is drawn from a study of blood T cells in healthy people across ages. Findings of the study overall: Considered underestimates were the diversity estimates obtained from one million T cells.

V was cut by 2 bases and J by 3 bases, with 9 bases left in between. Germline-derived CDR1 and CDR2 are SGHNT and YYREEE (reference sequence). This CDR3 spans 14 amino acids. The chain is built from TRBV5-4 and TRBJ2-1; D may be TRBD2 (5 bases). The receptor's source is a woman of 80 years or more in good health. Sequencing was performed on blood. The CDR3 spells CASSLPRDYNEQFF. In DNA form, the CDR3 reads TGTGCCAGCAGCTTACCCCGGGACTACAATGAGCAGTTCTTC.